One sample yielded the 20 T cell receptor beta chains listed below, sequenced in a study of regulatory T cells in long-lasting Graves disease. Time point denoted: persistent/refractory GD, antithyroid drugs over 5 years with positive TRAb. The TCR library was made from RNA that had been extracted from PBMCs in TRIzol. Through Arm-PCR of CDR3 regions and iRepertoire HTBI primers, TCR beta libraries were built. TCRdb re-analysed the multiplex PCR reads in MiXCR, keeping a single row per CDR3 protein. The sample yields 400,000 to 600,000 distinct CDR3 sequences, around a fifth seen once. The sequences come from peripheral blood mononuclear cells (PBMCs), collected when the disease was refractory, from a patient treated with antithyroid drugs. The receptors here all came from a female donor with Graves disease.

Details on this clonotype: A read error is likely, as this CDR3 ends without the conserved phenylalanine or tryptophan. The V gene is TRBV7-9, the J gene TRBJ1-4, with 7 bases identical to TRBD1. The V gene end was trimmed by 1 base and the J gene end by 4 bases; junction bases not matched to a gene: 3. The CDR3 runs 15 residues. From germline, CDR1 is SEHNR and CDR2 FQNEAQ (reference sequence). Here the CDR3 reads CASSLVGTDNEKLFL. The CDR3 nucleotides read TGTGCCAGCAGCTTAGTTGGGACAGATAATGAAAAACTGTTTCTT.

This clonotype came up many times. The chain has TRBV6-2 or TRBV6-3 and TRBJ2-5, with unresolved D. Trimming removed 5 bases from V and 5 bases from J, with 15 bases in between. The CDR3 runs 14 residues. The V gene's germline CDR1 is MNHEY and CDR2 SVGEGT. CDR3 protein: CASSLIRFYETQYF. CDR3 DNA sequence: TGTGCCAGCAGTCTCATTAGATTCTACGAGACCCAGTACTTC.

About this clonotype itself: The junction departs from germline at one end; a sequencing error may be responsible. The chain couples TRBV12-3 or TRBV12-4 to TRBJ1-1; D is undetermined. The CDR3 spans 14 residues. The DNA of the CDR3 is TGTGCCAGCAGTTTAGGGACGCAGAACGCTGAAGCTTTCTTT. The encoded protein is CASSLGTQNAEAFF.

This clonotype was recorded at least ten times. The chain couples TRBV2 to TRBJ1-1; no firm D call. Between the trimmed V and J ends, which lost 2 bases and 1 base, there was a span of 5 bases. The CDR3 extends over 13 amino acids. In germline, CDR1 is SNHLY, CDR2 FYNNEI. The CDR3 here is CASSELTNTEAFF. For the CDR3, the DNA is TGTGCCAGCAGTGAATTGACGAACACTGAAGCTTTCTTT. The variable domain in full, with the rest retrieved from reference TRBV2 and TRBJ1-1, is EPEVTQTPSHQVTQMGQEVILRCVPISNHLYFYWYRQILGQKVEFLVSFYNNEISEKSEIFDDQFSVERPDGSNFTLKIRSTKLEDSAMYFCASSELTNTEAFFGQGTRLTVV.

This clonotype was found a few times. The rearrangement uses TRBV9 and TRBJ1-6, with D maybe TRBD1 (6 bases). V gave up 3 bases and J gave up 9 bases, with 16 bases separating them. CDR1 is SGDLS and CDR2 is YYNGEE in the germline V gene. This CDR3 comprises 15 residues. DNA of the CDR3: TGTGCCAGCAGCGAACAGGGTCTTAGTAGTTCACCCCTCCACTTT. This codes for CASSEQGLSSSPLHF.

This chain joins TRBV7-8 and TRBJ2-5; 8 nucleotides align to TRBD2. The length of the CDR3 is 18 residues. Germline loops: CDR1 SGHVS, CDR2 FQNEAQ. After removal of 1 base from V and 1 base from J, the junction contained 11 bases not matched to a gene. The DNA for the CDR3 is TGTGCCAGCAGCTTAGAGTCAGCGCGGGGGGTTTTCCAAGAGACCCAGTACTTC. Translated: CASSLESARGVFQETQYF. Full variable domain (rest looked up from reference TRBV7-8 and TRBJ2-5): GAGVSQSPRYKVAKRGQDVALRCDPISGHVSLFWYQQALGQGPEFLTYFQNEAQLDKSGLPSDRFFAERPEGSVSTLKIQRTQQEDSAVYLCASSLESARGVFQETQYFGPGTRLLVL.

This clonotype has a count of ten or more. Here the CDR3 reads CASSSTGTTEAFF. The CDR3 DNA reads TGTGCCAGCAGTTCGACAGGGACGACTGAAGCTTTCTTT. This sequence joins TRBV12-3 or TRBV12-4 and TRBJ1-1; 7 positions match TRBD1. V gave up 4 bases and J gave up 5 bases; unmatched junction bases: 4. CDR3 length: 13 residues.

This clonotype was observed many times. V usage is TRBV20-1 and J usage is TRBJ1-1, with TRBD1 identical over 11 bases. The CDR3 covers 18 residues. Germline V gene lookup returns CDR1 DFQATT and CDR2 SNEGSKA (reference sequence). V lost 4 bases, J lost 4 bases, and 17 bases stayed unmatched. CDR3 DNA sequence: TGCAGTGCTACTCCCTACGGAGGACAGGGGGCGCAAAGCACTGAAGCTTTCTTT. This gives the protein CSATPYGGQGAQSTEAFF.

This clonotype was seen repeatedly, ten times or more. The chain joins TRBV15 to TRBJ2-5; D assignment may be TRBD1 or TRBD2 (6 bases each). CDR3 size: 14 residues. V lost 5 bases to trimming and J lost 4 bases, with 14 bases between them. Germline CDR1 and CDR2: LNHNV and YYDKDF (reference sequence). The CDR3 here is CATSGGGGGETQYF. CDR3 nucleotide sequence: TGTGCCACCAGCGGAGGAGGAGGGGGAGAGACCCAGTACTTC. Full variable domain (missing parts from reference TRBV15 and TRBJ2-5): DAMVIQNPRYQVTQFGKPVTLSCSQTLNHNVMYWYQQKSSQAPKLLFHYYDKDFNNEADTPDNFQSRRPNTSFCFLDIRSPGLGDTAMYLCATSGGGGGETQYFGPGTRLLVL.

This clonotype was seen more than once but under ten times. The chain links TRBV6-1 to TRBJ1-3, with D unclear. The V end was cut by 5 bases, the J end by 3 bases, with 17 bases between. CDR3 length: 16 residues. Looked up from germline, CDR1 is MNHNS and CDR2 is SASEGT. The CDR3: CASSRSGFGGGNTIYF. The CDR3 DNA is TGTGCCAGCAGTCGCTCGGGTTTCGGAGGTGGAAACACCATATATTTT.

In its sample, this clonotype was seen many times. The rearrangement joins TRBV11-2 to TRBJ2-7; maybe TRBD2 (5 bases). Trimming removed 8 bases at V and 4 bases at J, with 9 bases between. The CDR3 has 11 amino acids. CDR1 SGHAT and CDR2 FQNNGV come from the germline V gene. In DNA form, the CDR3 reads TGTGCCAGCGGGAGTTTTTACGAGCAGTACTTC. Its translation: CASGSFYEQYF.

The chain uses TRBV7-2 and TRBJ1-1; D gene ambiguous. Trimming took 3 bases from V and 1 from J, leaving 21 bases between them. This CDR3 region has 18 residues. The germline V gene encodes CDR1 SGHTA and CDR2 FQGNSA. CDR3 coding DNA: TGTGCCAGCAGCTTTGGGCGGTTCCGGATTAGAGAGAACACTGAAGCTTTCTTT. This encodes CASSFGRFRIRENTEAFF.

The rearrangement uses TRBV20-1 and TRBJ1-1; D is unresolved. The CDR3 runs to 13 residues. CDR1 is DFQATT and CDR2 is SNEGSKA in the germline V gene (reference sequence). Trimming removed 0 bases at V and 5 bases at J, with 10 bases between. The CDR3 loop is CSARDGRGTEAFF. The CDR3 DNA follows: TGCAGTGCTAGAGACGGCAGAGGGACTGAAGCTTTCTTT.

J is TRBJ2-7 and V is TRBV12-3 or TRBV12-4, with D unclear. This CDR3 has 12 amino acids. V was trimmed by 3 bases and J by 7 bases, leaving 10 bases between them. The CDR3 DNA reads TGTGCCAGCAGTTTGGTCTCCAGAGAGCAGTACTTC. This sequence encodes CASSLVSREQYF.

This clonotype has more than one count but fewer than ten. This chain uses TRBV6-1 with TRBJ2-4; D remains unclear. This CDR3 is built from 16 residues. V lost 0 bases and J lost 2, with 11 bases in between. Per germline, CDR1 MNHNS and CDR2 SASEGT. CDR3 nucleotide sequence: TGTGCCAGCAGTGAAGCGTTCTGGATGACCAAAAACATTCAGTACTTC. Amino acids: CASSEAFWMTKNIQYF.

This clonotype was seen repeatedly, ten times or more. This chain connects TRBV7-2 to TRBJ1-2; no definite D call. Trimming stripped 4 bases from V and 6 bases from J, with 9 bases between. Germline CDR1 is SGHTA and CDR2 is FQGNSA. The CDR3 sequence is 12 residues long. The CDR3 is CASSSGLHGYTF. The CDR3 bases are TGTGCCAGCAGCTCCGGACTGCATGGCTACACCTTC.

The chain employs TRBV14 and TRBJ2-7; 9 bases are a match to TRBD2. Germline V lookup: CDR1 SGHDN, CDR2 FVKESK. Trimming cost V 4 bases and J 5 bases; bases outside gene matches: 6. There are 14 residues in the CDR3. The chain's CDR3 is CASSPRTSVNEQYF. The CDR3 DNA follows: TGTGCCAGCAGCCCGAGGACTAGCGTGAACGAGCAGTACTTC.

This clonotype was seen a handful of times. The chain uses TRBV29-1 and TRBJ1-2; a weak D match, TRBD1 (5 bases). The CDR3 loop spans 13 amino acids. The V and J ends lost 0 bases and 7 bases respectively, with 12 bases between them. Per germline, CDR1 SQVTM and CDR2 ANQGSEA. CDR3 residues: CSVEDRSGGGYTF. CDR3 coding DNA: TGCAGCGTTGAAGATCGATCGGGGGGTGGCTACACCTTC. The variable domain in full, with the rest retrieved from reference TRBV29-1 and TRBJ1-2, is SAVISQKPSRDICQRGTSLTIQCQVDSQVTMMFWYRQQPGQSLTLIATANQGSEATYESGFVIDKFPISRPNLTFSTLTVSNMSPEDSSIYLCSVEDRSGGGYTFGSGTRLTVV.

This clonotype was picked up many times. The chain combines TRBV5-1 with TRBJ1-2; the match to TRBD1 covers 7 bases. CDR3 size: 15 residues. The junction had 15 bases not matched to a gene; V was cut back by 0 bases and J by 13 bases. Germline values: CDR1 SGHRS, CDR2 YFSETQ. The CDR3 loop is CASSLGDSERFGRTF. The CDR3 nucleotides read TGCGCCAGCAGCTTGGGGGACAGCGAAAGGTTTGGGCGCACCTTC.

This clonotype was seen a handful of times. The gene calls are TRBV7-8 and TRBJ2-7, with D possibly TRBD2 on 5 matching bases. The CDR3 has 17 residues. V dropped 1 base and J dropped 0 bases, with 16 bases sitting between them. Germline V CDR1 and CDR2: SGHVS, FQNEAQ. The CDR3, as DNA: TGTGCCAGCAGCTTAGAGGGAGCAATGTTTAGCTCCTACGAGCAGTACTTC. Protein product: CASSLEGAMFSSYEQYF.